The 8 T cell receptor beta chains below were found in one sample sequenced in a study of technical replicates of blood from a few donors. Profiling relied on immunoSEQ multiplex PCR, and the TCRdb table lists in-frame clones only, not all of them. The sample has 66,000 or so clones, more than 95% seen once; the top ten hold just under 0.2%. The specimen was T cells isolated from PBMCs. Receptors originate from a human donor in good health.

CDR3 loop: CASSSGQINEKLFF. CDR3 DNA: TGTGCCAGCAGTTCAGGACAGATAAATGAAAAACTGTTTTTT. V gene TRBV28 combines with J gene TRBJ1-4, with D perhaps matching TRBD1 (6 bases). V was pared by 4 bases and J by 5 bases, with 11 bases between. CDR3 length: 14 residues. CDR1 is MDHEN, CDR2 SYDVKM, per germline.

CDR3 loop: CASSQERVLRIEAFF. The DNA of the CDR3 is TGCGCCAGCAGCCAAGAAAGAGTGCTTAGAATTGAAGCTTTCTTT. V and J are TRBV4-1 and TRBJ1-1, with D unresolved. The V end was cut by 0 bases, the J end by 7 bases, with 15 bases between. The germline gives CDR1 MGHRA, CDR2 YSYEKL. The length of the CDR3 is 15 residues.

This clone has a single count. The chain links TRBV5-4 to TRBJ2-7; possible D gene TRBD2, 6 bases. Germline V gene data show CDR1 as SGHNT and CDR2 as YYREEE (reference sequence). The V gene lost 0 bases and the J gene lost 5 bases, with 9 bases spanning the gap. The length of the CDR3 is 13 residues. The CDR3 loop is CASSLGLENEQYF. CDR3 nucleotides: TGTGCCAGCAGCTTGGGACTAGAAAACGAGCAGTACTTC.

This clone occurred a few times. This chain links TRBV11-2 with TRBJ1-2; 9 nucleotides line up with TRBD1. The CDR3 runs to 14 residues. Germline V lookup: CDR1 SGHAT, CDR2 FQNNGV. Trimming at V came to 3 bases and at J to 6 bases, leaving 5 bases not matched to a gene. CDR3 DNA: TGTGCCAGCAGCTTGGACAGGGGAGAGGATGGCTACACCTTC. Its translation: CASSLDRGEDGYTF.

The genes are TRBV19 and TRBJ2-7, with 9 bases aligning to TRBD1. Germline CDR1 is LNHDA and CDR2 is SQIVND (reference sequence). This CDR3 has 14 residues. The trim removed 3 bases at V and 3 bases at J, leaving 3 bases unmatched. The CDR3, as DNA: TGTGCCAGTAGTATGGGGACAGGGAGCTACGAGCAGTACTTC. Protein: CASSMGTGSYEQYF.

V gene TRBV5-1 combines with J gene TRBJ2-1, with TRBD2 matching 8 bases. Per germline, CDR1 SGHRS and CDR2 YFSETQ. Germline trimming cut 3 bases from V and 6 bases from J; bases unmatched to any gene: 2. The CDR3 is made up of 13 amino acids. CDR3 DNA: TGCGCCAGCAGCTCGGGACTAGTCAATGAGCAGTTCTTC. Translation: CASSSGLVNEQFF. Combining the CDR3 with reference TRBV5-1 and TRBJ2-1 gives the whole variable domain KAGVTQTPRYLIKTRGQQVTLSCSPISGHRSVSWYQQTPGQGLQFLFEYFSETQRNKGNFPGRFSGRQFSNSRSEMNVSTLELGDSALYLCASSSGLVNEQFFGPGTRLTVL.

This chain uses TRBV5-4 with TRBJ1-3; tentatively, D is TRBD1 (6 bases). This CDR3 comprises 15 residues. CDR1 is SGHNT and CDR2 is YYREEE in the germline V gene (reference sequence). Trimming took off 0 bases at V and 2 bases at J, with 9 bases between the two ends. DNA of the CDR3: TGTGCCAGCAGCTTGGAGGCAGGGGCTGGAAACACCATATATTTT. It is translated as CASSLEAGAGNTIYF.

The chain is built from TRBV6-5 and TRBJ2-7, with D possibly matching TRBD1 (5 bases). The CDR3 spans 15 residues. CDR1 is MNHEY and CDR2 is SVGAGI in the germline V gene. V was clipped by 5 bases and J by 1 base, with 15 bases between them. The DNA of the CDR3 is TGTGCCAGCAGTCTCAGACAGTCTCCTTCCTACGAGCAGTACTTC. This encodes CASSLRQSPSYEQYF.